This section outlines one TCR beta chain sequence together with its context. The data derive from a study of blood T cell repertoires in COVID-19. Study summary: The United States, Italy and Spain were the sources of the acute and convalescent COVID-19 samples. Nucleic acid was either cDNA or gDNA, and it came from T cells, B-cell-depleted T cells, or PBMCs.

Trimming removed 3 bases at V and 7 bases at J, with 15 bases between. Germline-derived CDR1 and CDR2 are DFQATT and SNEGSKA (reference sequence). This CDR3 has 14 amino acids. In the study's own analysis: Amplification of reference gene primers was used by the study to estimate nucleated cell counts. TCRdb's table, derived via immunoSEQ multiplex PCR, lists solely in-frame clones and lacks some. V and J calls and clone size follow that table, whereas D and trimming were derived from the DNA. The table lists around 50,000 clones, approximately 90% of them singletons, with over 8.5% in the top ten. The chain combines TRBV20-1 with TRBJ2-2; D is perhaps TRBD1 (6 bases). The sequence was obtained from a man over 45 with active COVID-19. Sequencing was performed on peripheral blood. The CDR3 DNA follows: TGCAGTGCTAGTGGTGACAGGTCAGGCGGGGAGCTGTTTTTT. This translates into CSASGDRSGGELFF.